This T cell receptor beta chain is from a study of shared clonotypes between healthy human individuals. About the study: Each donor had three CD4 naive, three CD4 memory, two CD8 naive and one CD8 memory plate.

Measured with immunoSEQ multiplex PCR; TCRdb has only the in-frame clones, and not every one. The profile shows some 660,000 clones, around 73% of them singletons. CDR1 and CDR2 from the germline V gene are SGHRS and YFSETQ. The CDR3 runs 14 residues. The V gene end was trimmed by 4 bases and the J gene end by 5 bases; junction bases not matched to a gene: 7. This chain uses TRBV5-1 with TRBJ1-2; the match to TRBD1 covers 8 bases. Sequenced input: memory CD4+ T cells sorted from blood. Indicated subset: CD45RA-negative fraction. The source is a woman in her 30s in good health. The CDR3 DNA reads TGCGCCAGCAGCCAGGACAGGGAGTTGTATGGCTACACCTTC. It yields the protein CASSQDRELYGYTF.